These T cell receptor beta chains were read from a single sample in a study of neoadjuvant anti-PD-1 for oral cavity cancer. The protocol was immunoSEQ multiplex PCR, while the TCRdb copy is restricted to in-frame clones and leaves out a portion. This sample has tens of thousands of clones; around 83% occur once, and the top ten carry about 3.7%. This material consisted of PBMCs, taken before nivolumab (anti-PD-1) treatment. Receptors originate from a person aged 40 to 85 with oral cavity squamous cell carcinoma. The CDR3 runs from the conserved cysteine through the conserved F or W. D genes are given only for firm matches. Clone size is not always given. Where it is, it says once, few, many or a class for expanded clones.

clone_size j_call d_call v_call cdr3_aa cdr3_nt
few TRBJ2-7 . TRBV4-2 CASSREGDEQYF TGTGCCAGCAGCCGTGAAGGGGACGAGCAGTACTTC
once TRBJ1-1 TRBD1 TRBV6-6 CASSPGQGGYTEAFF TGTGCCAGCAGTCCAGGACAGGGGGGTTACACTGAAGCTTTCTTT
. TRBJ1-2 TRBD1 TRBV28 CASRDRDGYTF TGTGCCAGCCGGGACAGGGATGGCTACACCTTC
. TRBJ2-3 . TRBV5-6 CASSLGRSTDTQYF TGTGCCAGCAGCTTGGGCAGAAGCACAGATACGCAGTATTTT
. TRBJ2-7 . TRBV7-9 CASSSWLEQYF TGTGCCAGCAGCTCTTGGTTGGAGCAGTACTTC
. TRBJ1-6 . TRBV5-1 CASSEAGAFNSPLHF TGCGCCAGCAGCGAGGCGGGGGCCTTTAATTCACCCCTCCACTTT
. TRBJ1-2 . TRBV25-1 CASSKGNYGYTF TGTGCCAGTAGCAAGGGTAACTATGGCTACACCTTC
. TRBJ2-7 . TRBV4-2 CASSQDGDGLYEQYF TGTGCCAGCAGCCAAGACGGGGACGGACTTTACGAGCAGTACTTC
once TRBJ2-7 TRBD2 TRBV7-3 CASGRGSSYEQYF TGTGCCAGCGGGCGGGGGAGCTCCTACGAGCAGTACTTC
once TRBJ1-2 . TRBV6-1 CASSEKGGYTF TGTGCCAGCAGTGAAAAAGGGGGCTACACCTTC
. TRBJ2-7 . TRBV28 CASSLTWYEQYF TGTGCCAGCAGTTTGACTTGGTACGAGCAGTACTTC
. TRBJ1-3 . TRBV10-3 CAISEVNTIYF TGTGCCATCAGTGAAGTAAACACCATATATTTT
. TRBJ1-1 . TRBV6-1 CASSGFGSNTEAFF TGTGCCAGCAGCGGCTTTGGTTCGAACACTGAAGCTTTCTTT
. TRBJ1-5 . TRBV6-1 CASSEGDIRQPQHF TGTGCCAGCAGCGAGGGGGACATACGACAGCCCCAGCATTTT
once TRBJ2-3 . TRBV5-1 CASSFLETQYF TGCGCCAGCAGCTTTTTAGAAACGCAGTATTTT
few TRBJ2-1 TRBD1 TRBV5-1 CASSPTGGAFVNEQFF TGCGCCAGCAGCCCCACAGGGGGCGCTTTCGTCAATGAGCAGTTCTTC
. TRBJ2-7 TRBD2 TRBV10-2 CASSESWLAGAYEQYF TGCGCCAGCAGTGAGTCTTGGCTAGCGGGAGCATACGAGCAGTACTTC
. TRBJ1-2 . TRBV5-5 CASSLVEGLSGYTF TGTGCCAGCAGCTTGGTTGAGGGGTTAAGTGGCTACACCTTC
. TRBJ1-4 . TRBV9 CASSYTDVTNEKLFF TGTGCCAGCAGCTATACGGACGTAACTAATGAAAAACTGTTTTTT
. TRBJ2-1 . TRBV5-8 CASSKFLGKEVRNEQFF TGTGCCAGCAGCAAGTTCCTTGGGAAAGAGGTTAGAAATGAGCAGTTCTTC
medium-sized TRBJ1-1 . TRBV2 CASSESDRMEAFF TGTGCCAGCAGTGAATCTGACAGAATGGAAGCTTTCTTT
. TRBJ1-2 . TRBV5-1 CASSAQGDDGYTF TGCGCCAGCAGCGCACAGGGAGATGATGGCTACACCTTC
. TRBJ2-1 . TRBV11-3 CASSFGPYNEQFF TGTGCCAGCAGCTTTGGGCCTTACAATGAGCAGTTCTTC
. TRBJ1-4 . TRBV18 CASSPLRTVGEKLFF TGTGCCAGCTCACCTCTTAGAACAGTGGGGGAAAAACTGTTTTTT
. TRBJ1-4 . TRBV5-1 CASSEVTGQFNEKLFF TGCGCCAGCAGCGAGGTGACAGGACAGTTTAATGAAAAACTGTTTTTT
. TRBJ2-5 . TRBV5-1 CASSFRGEVETQYF TGCGCCAGCAGCTTCAGGGGTGAGGTGGAGACCCAGTACTTC
. TRBJ2-7 TRBD1 TRBV19 CASSMGSGGQPSNYEQYF TGTGCCAGTAGTATGGGTTCAGGGGGTCAACCCTCCAACTACGAGCAGTACTTC
. TRBJ1-1 . TRBV7-9 CASSLDRVAFF TGTGCCAGCAGCTTAGACCGGGTAGCTTTCTTT
. TRBJ2-7 TRBD2 TRBV28 CASSPGLAGVEQYF TGTGCCAGCAGTCCCGGACTAGCGGGAGTCGAGCAGTACTTC
. TRBJ2-5 TRBD1 TRBV7-8 CASSLWTGVGLVSETQYF TGTGCCAGCAGCCTCTGGACAGGGGTAGGACTAGTATCCGAGACCCAGTACTTC
. TRBJ2-1 . TRBV4-2 CASSRSGLGEYQQFF TGTGCCAGCAGCCGATCTGGACTGGGGGAGTATCAGCAGTTCTTC
once TRBJ1-2 . TRBV27 CASSAGQGTYGYTF TGTGCCAGCTCGGCCGGGCAGGGTACCTATGGCTACACCTTC
. TRBJ1-1 . TRBV6-6 CASSYSQGNTEAFF TGTGCCAGCAGTTACTCACAGGGGAACACTGAAGCTTTCTTT
. TRBJ1-2 . TRBV25-1 CASRDPGTTYGYTF TGTGCCAGCAGGGATCCCGGGACAACTTATGGCTACACCTTC
. TRBJ2-1 . TRBV27 CASSLTSGGSYNEQFF TGTGCCAGCAGTTTGACCAGCGGCGGTTCTTACAATGAGCAGTTCTTC
. TRBJ2-1 . TRBV7-2 CASSLEGRPSRAYNEQFF TGTGCCAGCAGCTTAGAAGGGAGGCCTAGTCGAGCCTACAATGAGCAGTTCTTC
. TRBJ2-7 . TRBV7-8 CASSFQGLYEQYF TGTGCCAGCAGCTTTCAGGGGCTCTACGAGCAGTACTTC
. TRBJ2-2 . TRBV19 CASSAPGELFF TGTGCCAGTAGTGCACCGGGGGAGCTGTTTTTT
. TRBJ2-2 . TRBV9 CASSPFPGELFF TGTGCCAGCAGCCCCTTTCCCGGGGAGCTGTTTTTT
. TRBJ2-1 TRBD2 TRBV11-2 CASSFSGLAGGPYNEQFF TGTGCCAGCAGCTTCTCGGGACTAGCGGGAGGGCCTTACAATGAGCAGTTCTTC
once TRBJ2-7 TRBD2 TRBV5-1 CASSGTGRTTYEQYF TGCGCCAGCAGCGGAACCGGGAGGACAACCTACGAGCAGTACTTC
. TRBJ1-1 . TRBV5-1 CASSLAAGNTEAFF TGCGCCAGCAGCTTGGCGGCGGGGAACACTGAAGCTTTCTTT
. TRBJ1-4 TRBD1 TRBV4-1 CASSQPGQGKLFF TGCGCCAGCAGCCAACCGGGACAGGGAAAACTGTTTTTT